The 17 T cell receptor beta chains reported below all come from one sample, sequenced in a study of shared clonotypes between healthy human individuals (dated by TCRdb to the early 2020s). The receptor library was made with the immunoSEQ multiplex PCR assay. The immuneACCESS repertoire file appears here via TCRdb, limited to in-frame rearrangements. These files lack a portion of the clones; in checked studies, under half of the deficit traces to unresolved V genes, and the cause of the others is not known. Across this sample there are millions of clones, with 85% to 95% seen only once. Roughly 0.13% of the sample is taken by the ten largest. Sequenced: naive CD4+ T cells sorted from blood. What the cell subset or site label conveys for this sample: CD45RA+ positively selected. These receptors were collected from a man in his late teens or twenties in good health.

J is TRBJ1-2 and V is TRBV5-1; D gene unclear. The CDR3 is 14 amino acids. The germline V gene encodes CDR1 SGHRS and CDR2 YFSETQ. The germline V and J ends were trimmed by 6 bases and 7 bases, with 19 bases remaining between them. CDR3 in amino acids: CASKFYSQPIGYTF. In nucleotides, the CDR3 is TGCGCCAGCAAATTCTATAGCCAGCCCATTGGCTACACCTTC. The variable domain in full, completed from reference TRBV5-1 and TRBJ1-2, reads KAGVTQTPRYLIKTRGQQVTLSCSPISGHRSVSWYQQTPGQGLQFLFEYFSETQRNKGNFPGRFSGRQFSNSRSEMNVSTLELGDSALYLCASKFYSQPIGYTFGSGTRLTVV.

Comment on this clone: The sample has other DNA sequences that encode this CDR3 too. The chain joins TRBV5-1 to TRBJ2-2; TRBD1 matches at 10 bases. This CDR3 comprises 15 residues. V was pared by 4 bases and J by 3 bases, with 3 bases of the junction left unmatched. The germline V gene encodes CDR1 SGHRS and CDR2 YFSETQ. The chain's CDR3 is CASSRDRGDTGELFF. The CDR3 DNA follows: TGCGCCAGCAGCAGGGACAGGGGCGACACCGGGGAGCTGTTTTTT.

The chain uses TRBV30 and TRBJ1-1; D not resolved. Trimming removed 3 bases at V and 4 bases at J, with 18 bases between. Per germline, CDR1 GTSNPN and CDR2 SVGIG (reference sequence). CDR3 length equals 15 residues. Here the CDR3 DNA reads TGTGCCTGGAGCACATTAACCCCGGGTTCCACTGAAGCTTTCTTT. Translated, it gives CAWSTLTPGSTEAFF.

The chain uses TRBV6-1 and TRBJ1-1; no clear D. In germline, CDR1 is MNHNS, CDR2 SASEGT. The V end was cut by 7 bases, the J end by 5 bases, with 14 bases between. This CDR3 has 13 amino acids. This CDR3 is CASKSIGRTEAFF. For the CDR3, the DNA is TGTGCCAGCAAAAGTATAGGACGGACTGAAGCTTTCTTT.

This sequence joins TRBV7-2 and TRBJ2-2, with 7 bases lining up with TRBD1. The CDR3 is 14 amino acids. The germline gives CDR1 SGHTA, CDR2 FQGNSA. After removal of 8 bases from V and 6 bases from J, the junction contained 9 bases not matched to a gene. The CDR3 reads CASRTGPTPGELFF. The DNA for the CDR3 is TGTGCCAGCCGGACAGGACCTACGCCCGGGGAGCTGTTTTTT.

This chain links TRBV6-6 with TRBJ2-7, with 10 nucleotides matching TRBD1. The CDR3 loop spans 15 amino acids. V was pared by 5 bases and J by 3 bases, with 7 bases of the junction left unmatched. Germline V gene data show CDR1 as MNHNY and CDR2 as SVGAGI (reference sequence). The CDR3 reads CASSRDRGKGYEQYF. CDR3 DNA: TGTGCCAGCAGTAGGGACAGGGGTAAAGGCTACGAGCAGTACTTC.

The J gene is TRBJ1-1, the V gene TRBV30; 7 nucleotides agree with TRBD1. The V and J ends lost 2 bases and 2 bases, in that order; junction bases with no gene match: 8. The CDR3 consists of 15 residues. Per the germline V gene, CDR1 is GTSNPN and CDR2 is SVGIG (reference sequence). The CDR3 DNA reads as TGTGCCTGGAGTCCCAGGGGGTGGGGAAACACTGAAGCTTTCTTT. Translation: CAWSPRGWGNTEAFF.

The chain recombines TRBV11-2 with TRBJ2-3; D is tentatively TRBD1 or TRBD2 (5 bases each). Germline CDR1 SGHAT, CDR2 FQNNGV. This CDR3 region has 13 residues. The germline V and J ends were trimmed by 5 bases and 8 bases, with 14 bases remaining between them. The CDR3 loop reads CASSRRGVVTQYF. DNA for the CDR3: TGTGCCAGCAGCCGACGAGGGGTGGTTACGCAGTATTTT.

The chain couples TRBV6-1 to TRBJ2-5; 13 bases map to TRBD2. Per germline, CDR1 MNHNS and CDR2 SASEGT. The CDR3 consists of 16 residues. V dropped 4 bases and J dropped 2; count of bases not matched to a gene: 4. The CDR3 reads CASSVGLAGAQETQYF. The DNA for the CDR3 is TGTGCCAGCAGTGTAGGACTAGCGGGGGCACAAGAGACCCAGTACTTC.

Comment on this clone: Different DNA sequences within this sample yield the same CDR3. The chain carries TRBV19 and TRBJ2-2; weak D call: TRBD1 (6 bases). Germline V gives CDR1 LNHDA, CDR2 SQIVND (reference sequence). This CDR3 has 15 residues. V was pared by 5 bases and J by 1 base, with 11 bases between. CDR3 protein: CASSPPDRNTGELFF. CDR3 sequence (DNA): TGTGCCAGTAGTCCTCCGGACAGGAACACCGGGGAGCTGTTTTTT. The full variable domain, completed using reference TRBV19 and TRBJ2-2, is DGGITQSPKYLFRKEGQNVTLSCEQNLNHDAMYWYRQDPGQGLRLIYYSQIVNDFQKGDIAEGYSVSREKKESFPLTVTSAQKNPTAFYLCASSPPDRNTGELFFGEGSRLTVL.

The chain uses TRBV30 and TRBJ1-1; D is uncertain. CDR1 is GTSNPN and CDR2 is SVGIG in the germline V gene (reference sequence). The V end was cut by 1 base, the J end by 1 base, with 7 bases between. The CDR3 is made up of 13 amino acids. The CDR3 nucleotides are TGTGCCTGGAGTGACGGTAGGAACACTGAAGCTTTCTTT. Protein: CAWSDGRNTEAFF.

The genes are TRBV10-3 and TRBJ1-1; no firm D call. The CDR3 is 16 amino acids. The germline gives CDR1 ENHRY, CDR2 SYGVKD. The V end was cut by 2 bases, the J end by 3 bases, with 16 bases between. The chain's CDR3 is CAISELPTPGYTEAFF. CDR3 in DNA: TGTGCCATCAGTGAGCTCCCTACTCCCGGCTACACTGAAGCTTTCTTT.

In regard to this clone: Other DNA sequences in the sample encode the same CDR3. The chain combines TRBV2 with TRBJ1-1; 8 bases align to TRBD1. The germline CDR1 and CDR2 sequences are SNHLY and FYNNEI. Trimming cost V 7 bases and J 1 base; bases outside gene matches: 5. CDR3 length equals 14 residues. CDR3 nucleotides: TGTGCCAGCACCTCGGACAGGGCGAACACTGAAGCTTTCTTT. Residues: CASTSDRANTEAFF.

The genes are TRBV9 and TRBJ1-2, with TRBD1 identical over 8 bases. J gave up 6 bases and V 4 bases, and 8 bases lay outside the gene matches. Germline V gene lookup returns CDR1 SGDLS and CDR2 YYNGEE. This CDR3 comprises 14 residues. The CDR3 is CASSFRQGFDGYTF. DNA of the CDR3: TGTGCCAGCAGCTTCCGACAGGGGTTCGATGGCTACACCTTC.

Points on this clone: The same CDR3 arises from other DNA sequences in this sample as well. The chain joins TRBV6-5 to TRBJ2-7; TRBD1 aligns across 9 bases. With V trimmed by 2 bases and J by 2 bases, 4 bases remained unmatched. There are 15 residues in the CDR3. From germline, CDR1 is MNHEY and CDR2 SVGAGI. CDR3 sequence: CASSYAGQGPYEQYF. CDR3 coding DNA: TGTGCCAGCAGTTACGCGGGACAGGGTCCCTACGAGCAGTACTTC.

CDR3 nucleotide sequence: TGCGCCAGCAGCTTGGGACAGGGGGCGCCCGAGCAGTACTTC. Translation gives CASSLGQGAPEQYF. The chain couples TRBV5-1 to TRBJ2-7, with TRBD1 identical over 10 bases. The CDR3 sequence is 14 residues long. Trimming took 0 bases from V and 6 from J; bases not matched to a gene: 3. Germline V gene sequence: CDR1 SGHRS, CDR2 YFSETQ.

The chain joins TRBV7-6 to TRBJ2-7, with D hard to call. Trimming stripped 3 bases from V and 4 bases from J, with 10 bases between. Germline lookup yields CDR1 SGHVS and CDR2 FNYEAQ. CDR3 length: 13 residues. The CDR3 DNA is TGTGCCAGCAGCTTCACCGAGGATTACGAGCAGTACTTC. Translation: CASSFTEDYEQYF. The full variable domain, rest sourced from reference TRBV7-6 and TRBJ2-7, is GAGVSQSPRYKVTKRGQDVALRCDPISGHVSLYWYRQALGQGPEFLTYFNYEAQQDKSGLPNDRFSAERPEGSISTLTIQRTEQRDSAMYRCASSFTEDYEQYFGPGTRLTVT.